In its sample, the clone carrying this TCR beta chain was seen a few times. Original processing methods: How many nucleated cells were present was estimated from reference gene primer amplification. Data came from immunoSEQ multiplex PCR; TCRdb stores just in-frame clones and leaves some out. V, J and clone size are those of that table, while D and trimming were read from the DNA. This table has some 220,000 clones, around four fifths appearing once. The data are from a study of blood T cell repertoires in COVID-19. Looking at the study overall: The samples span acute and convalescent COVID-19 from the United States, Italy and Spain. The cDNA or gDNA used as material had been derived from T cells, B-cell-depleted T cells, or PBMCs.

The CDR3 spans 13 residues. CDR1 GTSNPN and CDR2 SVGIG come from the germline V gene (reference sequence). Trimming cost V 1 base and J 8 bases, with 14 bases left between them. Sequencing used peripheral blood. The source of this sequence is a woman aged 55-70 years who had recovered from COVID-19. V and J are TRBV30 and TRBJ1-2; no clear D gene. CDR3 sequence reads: CAWSDGILGGYTF. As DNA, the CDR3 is TGTGCCTGGAGTGACGGGATCCTGGGCGGCTACACCTTC.